This T cell receptor (beta chain) was captured by sequencing in a study of a mutant IDH1 vaccine in newly diagnosed glioma. Study as a whole: At weeks 1, 3, 5, 7, 11, 15, 19 and 23, patients received a vaccination, eight in all. Radiotherapy, temozolomide, or both had been given previously, and both were given to most.

The sample's time point: week 23, last vaccination. One vaccine dose held 300 ug of mutant IDH1 20-mer peptide and came with topical imiquimod. New WHO grade 3 or 4 IDH1-mutant, ATRX-lost astrocytomas were present in all donors. TCRdb keeps only in-frame clones here, not all; method: immunoSEQ multiplex PCR. Seen here are 50,000 to 70,000 clones, approximately 87% observed once, and the top ten hold about 1.3%. Overall study results and limits: Top-clonotype changes in peripheral T cells seemed unrelated to pseudoprogression.

CDR3 size: 14 residues. V was pared by 1 base and J by 8 bases, with 4 bases of the junction left unmatched. The germline CDR1 and CDR2 sequences are LNHDA and SQIVND (reference sequence). Note on this clone: What it binds is not known.

The genes are TRBV19 and TRBJ1-2; 10 bases match TRBD1. The specimen comprised PBMCs, sampled from a glioma patient whose treatment included an IDH1 peptide vaccine. This TCR derives from a middle-aged man with glioma. The CDR3 loop reads CASSIGDRGHGYTF. CDR3 bases: TGTGCCAGTAGTATAGGCGACAGGGGGCACGGCTACACCTTC.